The 26 T cell receptor beta chains given below trace back to one sample, sequenced in a study of blood T cell repertoires in COVID-19. TCRdb's copy holds only in-frame clones and misses some; the assay was immunoSEQ multiplex PCR. Of some 300,000 clones detected, approximately 85% appear once; the ten largest clones hold approximately 1%. What was sequenced was PBMCs or T cells enriched from blood (not recorded which). The receptor set was obtained from a woman in her 30s who had recovered from COVID-19.

The CDR3 loop is CASSRTGSTDTQYF. For the CDR3, the DNA is TGTGCCAGCTCACGGACAGGGAGCACAGATACGCAGTATTTT. The chain is built from TRBV18 and TRBJ2-3; 8 nucleotides align to TRBD1. Germline V gene data show CDR1 as KGHSH and CDR2 as LQKENI. CDR3 length: 14 residues. The V segment lost 4 bases and the J segment 0 bases; nucleotides outside the gene matches: 0.

This chain joins TRBV5-1 and TRBJ1-6; the D is unclear. From germline, CDR1 is SGHRS and CDR2 YFSETQ. This CDR3 contains 14 residues. V lost 0 bases and J 4 bases, leaving 5 bases between the germline ends. CDR3 loop: CASSLDGYNSPLHF. In nucleotides, the CDR3 is TGCGCCAGCAGCTTGGACGGGTATAATTCACCCCTCCACTTT.

The V gene is TRBV13, the J gene TRBJ1-3; D unresolved. The CDR3 runs 14 residues. Deletions cut 5 bases from V and 4 bases from J, with 12 bases between. From germline, CDR1 is PRHDT and CDR2 FYEKMQ (reference sequence). The CDR3 DNA reads as TGTGCCAGCAGCCCCGTAGCGGCGGGAAACACCATATATTTT. Its protein product is CASSPVAAGNTIYF.

The gene calls are TRBV28 and TRBJ2-3, with D hard to call. Germline CDR1 reads MDHEN; CDR2 reads SYDVKM. CDR3 length equals 12 residues. Trimming left V 6 bases short and J 2 bases short, with 6 bases between. The CDR3 loop is CASRRNTDTQYF. The CDR3 bases are TGTGCCAGCAGGCGAAACACAGATACGCAGTATTTT.

The CDR3 DNA sequence: TGTGCCAGCAGTCTAGGGGTGTCGGGCAATCAGCCCCAGCATTTT. It encodes CASSLGVSGNQPQHF. The chain has TRBV5-4 and TRBJ1-5; TRBD1 might be the D (5 bases). In germline, CDR1 is SGHNT, CDR2 YYREEE (reference sequence). V lost 5 bases and J lost 2, with 14 bases in between. This CDR3 is built from 15 residues.

This clone was detected only once. The chain uses TRBV19 and TRBJ2-1; 10 nucleotides agree with TRBD2. The V gene end was trimmed by 1 base and the J gene end by 3 bases; junction bases not matched to a gene: 6. Looked up from germline, CDR1 is LNHDA and CDR2 is SQIVND (reference sequence). CDR3 length: 17 amino acids. CDR3 residues: CASSIAVLAGDYNEQFF. The CDR3 coding sequence is TGTGCCAGTAGTATAGCGGTCCTAGCGGGAGACTACAATGAGCAGTTCTTC. The full variable domain, with the rest looked up from reference TRBV19 and TRBJ2-1, is DGGITQSPKYLFRKEGQNVTLSCEQNLNHDAMYWYRQDPGQGLRLIYYSQIVNDFQKGDIAEGYSVSREKKESFPLTVTSAQKNPTAFYLCASSIAVLAGDYNEQFFGPGTRLTVL.

The chain is built from TRBV2 and TRBJ2-1, with 11 nucleotides matching TRBD2. This CDR3 contains 15 residues. The germline gives CDR1 SNHLY, CDR2 FYNNEI. Losses at the gene ends were 1 base for V and 10 bases for J; bases not matched to a gene: 6. Here the CDR3 DNA reads TGTGCCAGCAGTGAAGTCGGCCTAGCGGGAGGAGAGCAGTTCTTC. As protein: CASSEVGLAGGEQFF.

The rearrangement uses TRBV3-1 (or the pseudogene TRBV3-2) and TRBJ1-2; 10 bases are shared with TRBD1. Germline loops: CDR1 LGHDT, CDR2 YNNKEL (reference sequence). The trim removed 6 bases at V and 0 bases at J, leaving 7 bases unmatched. The CDR3 consists of 16 residues. CDR3 in amino acids: CASRGTGEGANYGYTF. CDR3 coding DNA: TGTGCCAGCAGAGGGACAGGGGAGGGGGCTAACTATGGCTACACCTTC.

The chain employs TRBV28 and TRBJ1-2, with 9 bases matching TRBD1. Per the germline V gene, CDR1 is MDHEN and CDR2 is SYDVKM. J lost 3 bases, V lost 5 bases, and 10 bases had no gene match. The length of the CDR3 is 16 residues. The CDR3 spells CASSVSGTGWDYGYTF. The CDR3 bases are TGTGCCAGCAGTGTCTCCGGGACAGGGTGGGACTATGGCTACACCTTC.

This rearrangement joins TRBV7-3 to TRBJ2-1; the match to TRBD1 covers 8 bases. V shed 4 bases and J 5 bases; nucleotides not matched to a gene: 7. Germline CDR1 SGHTA, CDR2 FQGTGA. This CDR3 comprises 15 residues. In DNA form, the CDR3 reads TGTGCCAGCAGCTGGTCCGGGACAGGAGACAATGAGCAGTTCTTC. Protein: CASSWSGTGDNEQFF.

This clone came up a few times. At the DNA level, this CDR3 is encoded by other sequences in the same sample as well. V is TRBV7-9 and J is TRBJ1-2; maybe TRBD1 (6 bases). The CDR3 covers 13 residues. V lost 1 base, J lost 3 bases, and 6 bases lay in between. Germline V gene lookup returns CDR1 SEHNR and CDR2 FQNEAQ (reference sequence). The CDR3 DNA sequence: TGTGCCAGCAGCTTAGGGACAGACTATGGCTACACCTTC. Encoded protein: CASSLGTDYGYTF.

This chain links TRBV7-9 with TRBJ1-4; D is unclear. The V gene's germline CDR1 is SEHNR and CDR2 FQNEAQ (reference sequence). The CDR3 runs 15 residues. V lost 0 bases and J lost 4, with 9 bases in between. The CDR3 loop is CASSLAGRLNEKLFF. The DNA for the CDR3 is TGTGCCAGCAGCTTAGCGGGCAGGCTTAATGAAAAACTGTTTTTT.

This clone was counted once. The chain carries TRBV9 and TRBJ1-2, with D maybe TRBD1 (6 bases). The CDR3 is 15 residues long. Germline values: CDR1 SGDLS, CDR2 YYNGEE. Deletions cut 6 bases from V and 0 bases from J, with 15 bases between. CDR3 protein: CASTYLGAANYGYTF. CDR3 DNA sequence: TGTGCCAGCACCTACTTGGGGGCCGCTAACTATGGCTACACCTTC.

Here the CDR3 DNA reads TGCGCCAGCAGTGAGTCCGAACAGTATCTGTATTTT. Translated: CASSESEQYLYF. This chain connects TRBV10-1 to TRBJ2-3; D gene ambiguous. The V gene's germline CDR1 is WNHNN and CDR2 SYGVQD (reference sequence). Deletions cut 0 bases from V and 14 bases from J, with 12 bases between. CDR3 size: 12 residues.

The rearrangement joins TRBV7-9 to TRBJ1-2; TRBD1 is a possible D gene (5 bases). This CDR3 contains 13 residues. CDR1 is SEHNR and CDR2 is FQNEAQ in the germline V gene (reference sequence). Trimming left V 5 bases short and J 6 bases short, with 13 bases between. CDR3 region: CASSPVGGHGYTF. Written as DNA, the CDR3 is TGTGCCAGCAGCCCCGTGGGGGGTCATGGCTACACCTTC. Combining the CDR3 with reference TRBV7-9 and TRBJ1-2 gives the whole variable domain DTGVSQNPRHKITKRGQNVTFRCDPISEHNRLYWYRQTLGQGPEFLTYFQNEAQLEKSRLLSDRFSAERPKGSFSTLEIQRTEQGDSAMYLCASSPVGGHGYTFGSGTRLTVV.

The rearrangement links TRBV5-1 to TRBJ2-3; TRBD2 matches 9 bases. Germline V gives CDR1 SGHRS, CDR2 YFSETQ. The CDR3 has 14 amino acids. V lost 0 bases, J lost 6 bases, and 2 bases stayed unmatched. CDR3 amino acids: CASSLELAGDTQYF. The CDR3 DNA sequence: TGCGCCAGCAGCTTGGAGCTAGCGGGGGATACGCAGTATTTT. The whole variable domain, remainder taken from reference TRBV5-1 and TRBJ2-3, is KAGVTQTPRYLIKTRGQQVTLSCSPISGHRSVSWYQQTPGQGLQFLFEYFSETQRNKGNFPGRFSGRQFSNSRSEMNVSTLELGDSALYLCASSLELAGDTQYFGPGTRLTVL.

This clone was recorded once. The chain couples TRBV27 to TRBJ2-3, with no clear D. Germline CDR1 is MNHEY and CDR2 is SMNVEV (reference sequence). V lost 5 bases to trimming and J lost 0 bases, with 6 bases between them. CDR3 length: 13 residues. CDR3 nucleotide sequence: TGTGCCAGCAGTCAACTGAGCACAGATACGCAGTATTTT. Its protein product is CASSQLSTDTQYF.

This rearrangement joins TRBV18 to TRBJ1-3; 9 nucleotides line up with TRBD1. Germline CDR1 and CDR2: KGHSH and LQKENI. V was pared by 3 bases and J by 3 bases, with 6 bases of the junction left unmatched. The CDR3 totals 16 residues. Here the CDR3 DNA reads TGTGCCAGCTCACCCAAGGACAGGGGCAGTGGAAACACCATATATTTT. Translated, it gives CASSPKDRGSGNTIYF.

The rearrangement links TRBV28 to TRBJ2-7; 10 nucleotides agree with TRBD2. The germline gives CDR1 MDHEN, CDR2 SYDVKM. This CDR3 is built from 16 residues. V lost 6 bases and J lost 4; bases outside the gene matches: 12. CDR3 DNA: TGTGCCAGCAGAGCGGGGGGGCTTTCACTCCTATACGAGCAGTACTTC. Translated, it gives CASRAGGLSLLYEQYF. The variable domain in full, with the rest retrieved from reference TRBV28 and TRBJ2-7, is DVKVTQSSRYLVKRTGEKVFLECVQDMDHENMFWYRQDPGLGLRLIYFSYDVKMKEKGDIPEGYSVSREKKERFSLILESASTNQTSMYLCASRAGGLSLLYEQYFGPGTRLTVT.

This chain joins TRBV5-1 and TRBJ2-4; 11 nucleotides match TRBD2. CDR3 length equals 16 residues. The V gene end was trimmed by 1 base and the J gene end by 10 bases; junction bases not matched to a gene: 10. Germline CDR1 reads SGHRS; CDR2 reads YFSETQ. The CDR3 DNA reads as TGCGCCAGCAGCTTGCTCGGGACTAGCGGATCGGCAATTCAGTACTTC. It codes for CASSLLGTSGSAIQYF. Together with reference TRBV5-1 and TRBJ2-4, the CDR3 gives the full variable domain: KAGVTQTPRYLIKTRGQQVTLSCSPISGHRSVSWYQQTPGQGLQFLFEYFSETQRNKGNFPGRFSGRQFSNSRSEMNVSTLELGDSALYLCASSLLGTSGSAIQYFGAGTRLSVL.

The chain has TRBV4-3 and TRBJ1-2, with 8 bases identical to TRBD1. CDR1 is LGHNA, CDR2 YSLEER, per germline. Trimming removed 5 bases from V and 3 bases from J; junction bases left unmatched: 2. CDR3 length: 13 residues. DNA for the CDR3: TGCGCCAGCAGCTTACAGGGGGACTATGGCTACACCTTC. This gives the protein CASSLQGDYGYTF.

The genes are TRBV5-4 and TRBJ2-1; possibly TRBD1 for D (7 bases). Trimming shortened V by 0 bases and J by 9 bases, and 13 bases separated the two germline ends. This CDR3 spans 14 amino acids. Germline CDR1 SGHNT, CDR2 YYREEE (reference sequence). The CDR3 protein is CASSLGPGGGEQFF. The CDR3 DNA reads TGTGCCAGCAGCTTGGGTCCAGGGGGAGGTGAGCAGTTCTTC.

The V call is TRBV11-3, the J call TRBJ2-2, with 7 bases matching TRBD2. The germline V gene encodes CDR1 SGHNT and CDR2 YENEEA. The CDR3 contains 17 residues. Unmatched junction bases numbered 9, after V lost 5 bases and J lost 0 bases. The CDR3 spells CASSPFGLAANTGELFF. The CDR3 nucleotides are TGTGCCAGCAGCCCCTTCGGGCTAGCGGCGAACACCGGGGAGCTGTTTTTT.

The chain combines TRBV28 with TRBJ1-1; D may be TRBD1 (5 bases). V was clipped by 6 bases and J by 1 base, with 18 bases between them. Germline loops: CDR1 MDHEN, CDR2 SYDVKM. CDR3 length: 16 amino acids. This CDR3 is CASSSRWATANTEAFF. The CDR3 DNA is TGTGCCAGCAGCTCCCGCTGGGCGACAGCGAACACTGAAGCTTTCTTT. Full variable domain (missing parts from reference TRBV28 and TRBJ1-1): DVKVTQSSRYLVKRTGEKVFLECVQDMDHENMFWYRQDPGLGLRLIYFSYDVKMKEKGDIPEGYSVSREKKERFSLILESASTNQTSMYLCASSSRWATANTEAFFGQGTRLTVV.

The chain links TRBV9 to TRBJ2-7, with TRBD1 as a possible D gene (6 bases). The V end lost 2 bases, the J end lost 5 bases, and 17 bases lay between the germline ends. The germline CDR1 and CDR2 sequences are SGDLS and YYNGEE. This CDR3 contains 15 residues. The CDR3 sequence: CASSVDTGNFHEQYF. The DNA of the CDR3 is TGTGCCAGCAGCGTCGATACAGGGAACTTCCACGAGCAGTACTTC.

The gene calls are TRBV3-1 (or the pseudogene TRBV3-2) and TRBJ2-1; weak D call: TRBD2 (5 bases). CDR3 length equals 16 residues. V lost 3 bases and J 4 bases, leaving 16 bases between the germline ends. Germline values: CDR1 LGHDT, CDR2 YNNKEL (reference sequence). The CDR3 coding sequence is TGTGCCAGCAGCCAGTCGGGAACTAGGCCTTACAATGAGCAGTTCTTC. Residues: CASSQSGTRPYNEQFF.